What follows are 29 T cell receptor beta chains derived from one specimen sequenced in a study of T cells in Graves' hyperthyroidism and ophthalmopathy. Amplification of TCR beta CDR3 regions was performed using RNA transcripts as template. Initially, a first-round RT-PCR of the TCR CDR3 employed the HTBI primer set. TCRdb fed the multiplex PCR reads into MiXCR, producing one record per CDR3 protein. The sample has around 560,000 distinct CDR3 sequences, roughly a sixth seen once. Sequenced material: blood. These receptors originate from a woman in her late teens or twenties with Graves' hyperthyroidism.

The rearrangement links TRBV13 to TRBJ2-6, with D perhaps TRBD1 or TRBD2 (6 bases each). This CDR3 has 15 amino acids. Germline V gives CDR1 PRHDT, CDR2 FYEKMQ (reference sequence). Trimming stripped 2 bases from V and 2 bases from J, with 7 bases between. The CDR3, as DNA: TGTGCCAGCAGCTTACGGGGGCCTGGGGCCAACGTCCTGACTTTC. This codes for CASSLRGPGANVLTF.

Points on this clonotype: This sequence may be a read error, since a much larger clone differs from it by one base. This chain links TRBV30 with TRBJ2-5; D might be TRBD1 (6 bases). The J call may be wrong; the DNA end is better matched by TRBJ2-1. Germline V CDR1 and CDR2: GTSNPN, SVGIG (reference sequence). The CDR3 covers 12 residues. CDR3 residues: CAWSTGRETQFF. The CDR3 nucleotides read TGTGCCTGGAGTACAGGGCGTGAGACCCAGTTCTTC.

The chain has TRBV7-6 and TRBJ2-2, with D possibly matching TRBD2 (6 bases). The CDR3 totals 13 residues. The germline V gene has CDR1 SGHVS and CDR2 FNYEAQ. V was trimmed by 5 bases and J by 7 bases, leaving 11 bases between them. The DNA of the CDR3 is TGTGCCAGCAGCGGGCGGGACCGCGGGGAGCTGTTTTTT. Its protein is CASSGRDRGELFF. Variable domain in full (rest from reference TRBV7-6 and TRBJ2-2): GAGVSQSPRYKVTKRGQDVALRCDPISGHVSLYWYRQALGQGPEFLTYFNYEAQQDKSGLPNDRFSAERPEGSISTLTIQRTEQRDSAMYRCASSGRDRGELFFGEGSRLTVL.

This clonotype was detected ten times or more. V and J are TRBV12-3 or TRBV12-4 and TRBJ2-7; 8 positions match TRBD1. After removal of 7 bases from V and 6 bases from J, the junction contained 11 bases not matched to a gene. The CDR3 is 14 residues long. CDR3 sequence (DNA): TGTGCCAGCACCTCCCCGGACAGGGCCTCCGAGCAGTACTTC. It encodes CASTSPDRASEQYF.

This chain uses TRBV6-1 with TRBJ2-4; 8 bases line up with TRBD2. The length of the CDR3 is 15 residues. Germline V gene lookup returns CDR1 MNHNS and CDR2 SASEGT. V shed 1 base, J shed 8 bases, and the junction held 7 bases outside the gene matches. Here the CDR3 reads CASSEEIAGRDIQYF. CDR3 coding DNA: TGTGCCAGCAGTGAAGAAATAGCGGGAAGGGACATTCAGTACTTC.

The chain employs TRBV20-1 and TRBJ2-7; TRBD1 aligns across 11 bases. Looked up from germline, CDR1 is DFQATT and CDR2 is SNEGSKA (reference sequence). CDR3 length: 14 amino acids. V trimming: 5 bases; J trimming: 3 bases; junction bases outside the gene matches: 6. The DNA of the CDR3 is TGCAGTGCTGGACAGGGGGCTGAGATCTACGAGCAGTACTTC. Amino acid sequence: CSAGQGAEIYEQYF.

This clonotype has more than one count but fewer than ten. V gene TRBV28 combines with J gene TRBJ1-6; 7 bases agree with TRBD1. V lost 8 bases, J lost 10 bases, and 8 bases stayed unmatched. In germline, CDR1 is MDHEN, CDR2 SYDVKM. CDR3 length: 13 amino acids. The CDR3 DNA reads TGTGCCAGCGAACCCGGGACAGCGTCACCCCTCCACTTT. Protein sequence: CASEPGTASPLHF.

This clonotype was detected a few times. The chain joins TRBV27 to TRBJ1-1, with D maybe TRBD1 (5 bases). CDR3 length: 12 amino acids. The V gene's germline CDR1 is MNHEY and CDR2 SMNVEV (reference sequence). The V gene lost 6 bases and the J gene lost 5 bases, with 10 bases spanning the gap. CDR3 region: CASSRAGTEAFF. The CDR3, as DNA: TGTGCCAGCAGCAGGGCGGGTACTGAAGCTTTCTTT.

This clonotype appeared many times. This sequence joins TRBV6-2 or TRBV6-3 and TRBJ2-7; 11 bases fit TRBD2. The V gene's germline CDR1 is MNHEY and CDR2 SVGEGT. CDR3 size: 13 residues. Unmatched junction bases numbered 2, after V lost 7 bases and J lost 3 bases. DNA for the CDR3: TGTGCCAGCATAACTAGCGGGGGCTACGAGCAGTACTTC. The encoded protein is CASITSGGYEQYF.

This clonotype has ten or more counts. The rearrangement uses TRBV12-3 or TRBV12-4 and TRBJ2-4, with D tentatively TRBD2 (5 bases). CDR3 length equals 13 residues. V was shortened by 7 bases and J by 8 bases, with 15 bases between the two germline ends. The chain's CDR3 is CASTESVGDIQYF. In nucleotides, the CDR3 is TGTGCCAGCACCGAAAGTGTCGGGGACATTCAGTACTTC.

The V and J genes are TRBV18 and TRBJ1-3, with D tentatively TRBD1 (5 bases). Germline V gives CDR1 KGHSH, CDR2 LQKENI. This CDR3 has 15 amino acids. The V end was cut by 9 bases, the J end by 0 bases, with 15 bases between. The CDR3: CASTGTARSGNTIYF. CDR3 bases: TGTGCCAGTACCGGGACGGCGCGCTCTGGAAACACCATATATTTT.

This chain joins TRBV18 and TRBJ1-2; D uncertain. Germline CDR1 reads KGHSH; CDR2 reads LQKENI. Trimming removed 5 bases from V and 6 bases from J, with 10 bases in between. The CDR3 is 12 residues long. CDR3 nucleotides: TGTGCCAGCTCAGCACGGGAAGATGGCTACACCTTC. Its translation is CASSAREDGYTF. Looking up the rest from reference TRBV18 and TRBJ1-2 gives the full variable domain: NAGVMQNPRHLVRRRGQEARLRCSPMKGHSHVYWYRQLPEEGLKFMVYLQKENIIDESGMPKERFSAEFPKEGPSILRIQQVVRGDSAAYFCASSAREDGYTFGSGTRLTVV.

The chain recombines TRBV29-1 with TRBJ1-4; TRBD1 matches at 7 bases. The V and J ends lost 6 bases and 4 bases, in that order; junction bases with no gene match: 5. Germline CDR1 SQVTM, CDR2 ANQGSEA. The CDR3 contains 13 residues. The CDR3 coding sequence is TGCAGCGTAGGGACAGCCGGTAATGAAAAACTGTTTTTT. Translating it yields CSVGTAGNEKLFF.

The chain couples TRBV20-1 to TRBJ2-1, with TRBD2 matching 7 bases. Trimming removed 6 bases from V and 7 bases from J; junction bases left unmatched: 9. Looked up from germline, CDR1 is DFQATT and CDR2 is SNEGSKA (reference sequence). The CDR3 contains 13 residues. The CDR3 is CSALSPGGNEQFF. The DNA of the CDR3 is TGCAGTGCCCTGTCTCCCGGGGGGAATGAGCAGTTCTTC.

This clonotype showed up just a few times. The chain has TRBV12-3 or TRBV12-4 and TRBJ2-1; TRBD2 matches at 10 bases. The junction had 1 base not matched to a gene; V was cut back by 6 bases and J by 8 bases. The CDR3 has 12 residues. The CDR3: CASSGLADEQFF. DNA for the CDR3: TGTGCCAGCAGCGGACTAGCGGATGAGCAGTTCTTC.

CDR3 sequence reads: CASSPRLQGTDTQYF. CDR3 in DNA: TGCGCCAGCAGCCCCCGTCTACAGGGAACAGATACGCAGTATTTT. This sequence joins TRBV4-3 and TRBJ2-3, with D possibly TRBD1 on 6 matching bases. The CDR3 sequence is 15 residues long. Trimming left V 4 bases short and J 3 bases short, with 14 bases between. Germline lookup yields CDR1 LGHNA and CDR2 YSLEER.

This clonotype was detected many times. The CDR3 region is CASSLVLGAGAEAFF. The CDR3 DNA follows: TGTGCCAGCAGCTTAGTTCTGGGGGCTGGAGCTGAAGCTTTCTTT. The gene calls are TRBV11-1 and TRBJ1-1, with D possibly matching TRBD1 (6 bases). From germline, CDR1 is SGHAT and CDR2 FQDESV (reference sequence). CDR3 length: 15 residues. Trimming removed 1 base from V and 6 bases from J, with 15 bases in between.

There are many counts of this clonotype. The rearrangement uses TRBV7-9 and TRBJ2-7; weak D call: TRBD2 (6 bases). The CDR3 runs to 13 residues. V lost 3 bases and J 2 bases, leaving 8 bases between the germline ends. The germline V gene encodes CDR1 SEHNR and CDR2 FQNEAQ (reference sequence). CDR3 sequence reads: CASSFGGPYEQYF. CDR3 DNA: TGTGCCAGCAGCTTCGGGGGACCCTACGAGCAGTACTTC.

This clonotype was seen once. V gene TRBV19 combines with J gene TRBJ1-1; no firm D call. Germline V CDR1 and CDR2: LNHDA, SQIVND (reference sequence). CDR3 length: 14 amino acids. V lost 6 bases to trimming and J lost 0 bases, with 11 bases between them. Written as DNA, the CDR3 is TGTGCCAGTAGCCGATACCTCATGAACACTGAAGCTTTCTTT. It translates to CASSRYLMNTEAFF.

The V and J genes are TRBV29-1 and TRBJ2-1; 12 bases align to TRBD2. With V trimmed by 7 bases and J by 9 bases, 10 bases remained unmatched. CDR3 length equals 14 residues. In germline, CDR1 is SQVTM, CDR2 ANQGSEA. The CDR3 bases are TGCAGCGCAAGTGAGGCGGGACTAGCGGGTGAGCAGTTCTTC. Amino acid sequence: CSASEAGLAGEQFF.

In its sample, this clonotype was seen many times. V gene TRBV7-3 combines with J gene TRBJ1-5; 7 bases line up with TRBD1. The CDR3 is 17 residues long. Germline-derived CDR1 and CDR2 are SGHTA and FQGTGA. Unmatched junction bases numbered 9, after V lost 4 bases and J lost 0 bases. CDR3 bases: TGTGCCAGCAGCTACACACAGGGGCCCGATAGCAATCAGCCCCAGCATTTT. It is translated as CASSYTQGPDSNQPQHF. The whole variable domain, filled in from reference TRBV7-3 and TRBJ1-5, reads GAGVSQTPSNKVTEKGKYVELRCDPISGHTALYWYRQSLGQGPEFLIYFQGTGAADDSGLPNDRFFAVRPEGSVSTLKIQRTERGDSAVYLCASSYTQGPDSNQPQHFGDGTRLSIL.

Ten or more counts support this clonotype. The rearrangement joins TRBV18 to TRBJ2-3, with D tentatively TRBD1 (5 bases). The V gene's germline CDR1 is KGHSH and CDR2 LQKENI. The CDR3 totals 15 residues. V lost 0 bases and J lost 2, with 9 bases in between. In DNA, the CDR3 is TGTGCCAGCTCACCACCGACAGAAAACACAGATACGCAGTATTTT. Protein: CASSPPTENTDTQYF.

This clonotype has a handful of counts. The chain employs TRBV10-3 and TRBJ2-7; D may be TRBD2 (5 bases). The CDR3 runs 11 residues. V lost 4 bases and J 4 bases, leaving 5 bases between the germline ends. In germline, CDR1 is ENHRY, CDR2 SYGVKD. CDR3 protein: CAISGGYEQYF. CDR3 nucleotides: TGTGCCATCAGTGGAGGGTACGAGCAGTACTTC.

This clonotype was recorded many times. V and J are TRBV6-1 and TRBJ2-6; D is perhaps TRBD1 or TRBD2 (5 bases each). The CDR3 has 16 residues. Looked up from germline, CDR1 is MNHNS and CDR2 is SASEGT. Between the trimmed V and J ends, which lost 5 bases and 0 bases, there was a span of 11 bases. The CDR3 coding sequence is TGTGCCAGCAGTTCCGAGGGACGCTCTGGGGCCAACGTCCTGACTTTC. This sequence encodes CASSSEGRSGANVLTF.

This clonotype has ten or more counts. The rearrangement joins TRBV5-1 to TRBJ2-3; D is ambiguous. Germline assignment: CDR1 SGHRS and CDR2 YFSETQ. The CDR3 is 13 amino acids. The germline V and J ends were trimmed by 4 bases and 0 bases, with 6 bases remaining between them. The CDR3 DNA reads TGCGCCAGCAGCGGGCACAGCACAGATACGCAGTATTTT. Translation: CASSGHSTDTQYF.

This clonotype was counted between two and nine times. The rearrangement joins TRBV9 to TRBJ1-2, with D possibly TRBD1 on 6 matching bases. The CDR3 is 15 amino acids. V was trimmed by 0 bases and J by 4 bases, leaving 13 bases between them. Germline lookup yields CDR1 SGDLS and CDR2 YYNGEE. This chain's CDR3 is CASSVDSGATYGYTF. The CDR3, as DNA: TGTGCCAGCAGCGTAGATTCAGGGGCCACCTATGGCTACACCTTC.

This clonotype has at least ten counts. The chain joins TRBV7-3 to TRBJ1-1; unclear D gene. Per the germline V gene, CDR1 is SGHTA and CDR2 is FQGTGA. V was clipped by 0 bases and J by 1 base, with 9 bases between them. The CDR3 loop spans 15 amino acids. The CDR3 sequence is CASSLTGTGNTEAFF. In DNA form, the CDR3 reads TGTGCCAGCAGCTTAACAGGTACTGGGAACACTGAAGCTTTCTTT.

The rearrangement links TRBV2 to TRBJ2-7; TRBD1 matches at 8 bases. The CDR3 is made up of 13 amino acids. Germline values: CDR1 SNHLY, CDR2 FYNNEI. V was clipped by 8 bases and J by 2 bases; unmatched bases: 5. Here the CDR3 reads CASGDRIAYEQYF. CDR3 DNA sequence: TGTGCCAGCGGGGACAGGATTGCCTACGAGCAGTACTTC.

This chain links TRBV2 with TRBJ1-5, with 9 bases matching TRBD1. The V gene end was trimmed by 6 bases and the J gene end by 4 bases; junction bases not matched to a gene: 10. The CDR3 consists of 16 residues. Germline V lookup: CDR1 SNHLY, CDR2 FYNNEI. DNA for the CDR3: TGTGCCAGCAGATCCCTAGGACAGGGGCGAAATCAGCCCCAGCATTTT. It is translated as CASRSLGQGRNQPQHF.